Listed below are T cell receptor beta chains from one sample, sequenced in a study of T cells in Graves' hyperthyroidism and ophthalmopathy. TCRdb processed the multiplex PCR reads anew with MiXCR; each CDR3 protein has one entry. The sample yields approximately 640,000 distinct CDR3 sequences, 15% to 20% seen once. Sequencing was carried out using blood. The source of these receptors is a woman in her 30s with Graves' hyperthyroidism. Both conserved end residues are part of each CDR3. Fields, in order: J gene, V gene, D gene, clone size, CDR3 length, CDR3 DNA, CDR3 protein. D genes are given only for firm matches. Part of the rows lack a size; the others show once, few, many or a class for expanded clones.

J gene: TRBJ1-5
V gene: TRBV5-8
D gene: TRBD1
clone size: once
CDR3 length: 14
CDR3 DNA: TGTGCCAGCAGCGACTACAGGGGCCTCCAGCCCCAGCATTTT
CDR3 protein: CASSDYRGLQPQHF

J gene: TRBJ1-6
V gene: TRBV20-1
D gene: NA
clone size: few
CDR3 length: 15
CDR3 DNA: TGCAGTGCCTTGGGGGGGGGCTGGTATAATTCACCCCTCCACTTT
CDR3 protein: CSALGGGWYNSPLHF

J gene: TRBJ2-4
V gene: TRBV20-1
D gene: NA
clone size: NA
CDR3 length: 15
CDR3 DNA: TGCAGTGCTCCGATAGGACTCGTAGCCAAAAACATTCAGTACTTC
CDR3 protein: CSAPIGLVAKNIQYF

J gene: TRBJ2-3
V gene: TRBV7-2
D gene: TRBD2
clone size: many
CDR3 length: 15
CDR3 DNA: TGTGCCAGCAGCTTAGGGCGGGAGGGGGGAGATACGCAGTATTTT
CDR3 protein: CASSLGREGGDTQYF

J gene: TRBJ2-7
V gene: TRBV30
D gene: TRBD1
clone size: many
CDR3 length: 15
CDR3 DNA: TGTGCCTGGAGTCTATGGGGGACAGCGTCCTACGAGCAGTACTTC
CDR3 protein: CAWSLWGTASYEQYF

J gene: TRBJ2-5
V gene: TRBV10-2
D gene: TRBD2
clone size: NA
CDR3 length: 17
CDR3 DNA: TGCGCCAGCAGTGATGGCAGGCTAGCGGGCTTTAGGGAGACCCAGTACTTC
CDR3 protein: CASSDGRLAGFRETQYF

J gene: TRBJ1-5
V gene: TRBV6-1
D gene: NA
clone size: NA
CDR3 length: 14
CDR3 DNA: TGTGCCAGCAACGACAGGTTTAGCAATCAGCCCCAGCATTTT
CDR3 protein: CASNDRFSNQPQHF

J gene: TRBJ2-7
V gene: TRBV6-2/TRBV6-3
D gene: NA
clone size: many
CDR3 length: 12
CDR3 DNA: TGTGCCAGCAGTTTCCGATTCATAGAGCAGTACTTC
CDR3 protein: CASSFRFIEQYF

J gene: TRBJ2-7
V gene: TRBV6-6
D gene: NA
clone size: many
CDR3 length: 14
CDR3 DNA: TGTGCCAGCAGTTACTTGTCGGAGGTGAACGAGCAGTACTTC
CDR3 protein: CASSYLSEVNEQYF

J gene: TRBJ2-3
V gene: TRBV6-1
D gene: TRBD1
clone size: NA
CDR3 length: 14
CDR3 DNA: TGTGCCAGCGGGGCTGGACAGGGGACAGATACGCAGTATTTT
CDR3 protein: CASGAGQGTDTQYF

J gene: TRBJ2-7
V gene: TRBV20-1
D gene: NA
clone size: few
CDR3 length: 14
CDR3 DNA: TGCAGTGCCACCCCCGGGACCCTGCCCTACGAGCAGTACTTC
CDR3 protein: CSATPGTLPYEQYF

J gene: TRBJ2-5
V gene: TRBV30
D gene: NA
clone size: NA
CDR3 length: 14
CDR3 DNA: TGTGCCTGGAGTAGAGGGGCGGCCCAAGAGACCCAGTACTTC
CDR3 protein: CAWSRGAAQETQYF

J gene: TRBJ2-2
V gene: TRBV30
D gene: NA
clone size: many
CDR3 length: 13
CDR3 DNA: TGTGCCTGGAGTGTTGGGTTTACCGGGGAGCTGTTTTTT
CDR3 protein: CAWSVGFTGELFF

J gene: TRBJ2-1
V gene: TRBV5-1
D gene: TRBD2
clone size: many
CDR3 length: 15
CDR3 DNA: TGCGCCAGCAGCACAACTAGCGGAACCTACAATGAGCAGTTCTTC
CDR3 protein: CASSTTSGTYNEQFF

J gene: TRBJ2-1
V gene: TRBV3-1
D gene: TRBD2
clone size: NA
CDR3 length: 17
CDR3 DNA: TGTGCCAGCAGCCCTGCGACTAGCGGCCTCTCCTACAATGAGCAGTTCTTC
CDR3 protein: CASSPATSGLSYNEQFF

J gene: TRBJ2-1
V gene: TRBV7-9
D gene: TRBD2
clone size: many
CDR3 length: 15
CDR3 DNA: TGTGCCAGCAGCCTCGTAGCGGGAGGGCCGGCTGAGCAGTTCTTC
CDR3 protein: CASSLVAGGPAEQFF

J gene: TRBJ2-1
V gene: TRBV3-1
D gene: NA
clone size: NA
CDR3 length: 18
CDR3 DNA: TGTGCCAGCAGCCAAGAGACGGTTCGGGGGGCCTTAGACAATGAGCAGCTCTTC
CDR3 protein: CASSQETVRGALDNEQLF

J gene: TRBJ2-1
V gene: TRBV5-1
D gene: NA
clone size: many
CDR3 length: 15
CDR3 DNA: TGCGCCAGCAGCCTCAGGGAACACTACGACAATGAGCAGTTCTTC
CDR3 protein: CASSLREHYDNEQFF

J gene: TRBJ2-7
V gene: TRBV30
D gene: NA
clone size: few
CDR3 length: 14
CDR3 DNA: TGTGCCTGGAGCGTTGGGTCCGCGGGTTACGAGCAGTACTTC
CDR3 protein: CAWSVGSAGYEQYF

J gene: TRBJ1-4
V gene: TRBV20-1
D gene: NA
clone size: NA
CDR3 length: 14
CDR3 DNA: TGCAGCGCGTATCCCGGGACCCGTGGCGAAAAACTGTTTTTT
CDR3 protein: CSAYPGTRGEKLFF

J gene: TRBJ1-1
V gene: TRBV2
D gene: TRBD1
clone size: many
CDR3 length: 15
CDR3 DNA: TGTGCCAGCAGTGAGGGACAGCTCATGAACACTGAAGCTTTCTTT
CDR3 protein: CASSEGQLMNTEAFF

J gene: TRBJ1-2
V gene: TRBV10-3
D gene: NA
clone size: many
CDR3 length: 15
CDR3 DNA: TGTGCCATCAGTGACCCAGGGACCCCTAACTATGGCTACACCTTC
CDR3 protein: CAISDPGTPNYGYTF

J gene: TRBJ1-3
V gene: TRBV20-1
D gene: NA
clone size: NA
CDR3 length: 16
CDR3 DNA: TGCAGTGCTAGAGACCCGGACTCCGCCTCTGGAAACACCATATATTTT
CDR3 protein: CSARDPDSASGNTIYF

J gene: TRBJ2-7
V gene: TRBV7-2
D gene: NA
clone size: many
CDR3 length: 16
CDR3 DNA: TGTGCCAGCAGCTTACTTTGGTCGGGGTCCTCCTACGAGCAGTACTTC
CDR3 protein: CASSLLWSGSSYEQYF

J gene: TRBJ2-6
V gene: TRBV19
D gene: TRBD1
clone size: NA
CDR3 length: 17
CDR3 DNA: TGTGCCAGTAGGAGTCGGACAGGGAGCTCTGGGGCCAACGTCCTGACTTTC
CDR3 protein: CASRSRTGSSGANVLTF

J gene: TRBJ2-7
V gene: TRBV12-3/TRBV12-4
D gene: NA
clone size: many
CDR3 length: 14
CDR3 DNA: TGTGCCAGCAGCTACCAGGGAAACGTCTACGAGCAGTACTTC
CDR3 protein: CASSYQGNVYEQYF

J gene: TRBJ1-4
V gene: TRBV19
D gene: NA
clone size: few
CDR3 length: 15
CDR3 DNA: TGTGCCAGTAGACAGGGAAGAGGAACTAATGAAAAACTGTTTTTT
CDR3 protein: CASRQGRGTNEKLFF